A single sample is the source of the 6 T cell receptor beta chains below, sequenced in a study of breast tumors, draining lymph nodes, adjacent tissues. Samples came from axillary lymph nodes draining the breast cancer. MiXCR, applied by TCRdb to the multiplex PCR reads, yields one record per CDR3 protein. The data contain about 180,000 distinct CDR3 sequences, roughly a third of them seen just once; the ten biggest clones take up about 4%. Sequencing was done on a sample of axillary lymph node tissue. The receptors shown here come from a female donor with breast cancer. Some clones in this sample may be carry-over from other donors' samples.

There are many counts of this clonotype. The chain is built from TRBV7-9 and TRBJ1-6; D gene unclear. The length of the CDR3 is 12 residues. V was shortened by 6 bases and J by 10 bases, with 10 bases between the two germline ends. Germline assignment: CDR1 SEHNR and CDR2 FQNEAQ (reference sequence). CDR3 loop: CASRKGFSPLHF. The DNA for the CDR3 is TGTGCCAGCAGAAAAGGGTTCTCACCCCTCCACTTT. The full variable domain, in which reference TRBV7-9 and TRBJ1-6 provide the parts outside the CDR3, is DTGVSQNPRHKITKRGQNVTFRCDPISEHNRLYWYRQTLGQGPEFLTYFQNEAQLEKSRLLSDRFSAERPKGSFSTLEIQRTEQGDSAMYLCASRKGFSPLHFGNGTRLTVT.

The genes are TRBV7-9 and TRBJ1-2; TRBD1 matches at 7 bases. Germline V lookup: CDR1 SEHNR, CDR2 FQNEAQ (reference sequence). The J segment lost 7 bases and the V segment lost 1 base, leaving 9 bases of the junction unmatched. The CDR3 has 15 residues. The CDR3 DNA sequence: TGTGCCAGCAGCTTAGTGGGGGGACAGTATACTGGCTACACCTTC. Amino acids: CASSLVGGQYTGYTF. The variable domain in full, with the rest retrieved from reference TRBV7-9 and TRBJ1-2, is DTGVSQNPRHKITKRGQNVTFRCDPISEHNRLYWYRQTLGQGPEFLTYFQNEAQLEKSRLLSDRFSAERPKGSFSTLEIQRTEQGDSAMYLCASSLVGGQYTGYTFGSGTRLTVV.

This clonotype was recorded a few times. A much larger clone differs from this one at a single base, so this may be a read error. The V call is TRBV5-6, the J call TRBJ2-3, with D unclear. This CDR3 spans 14 amino acids. The ends were cut back, 1 base at V and 3 bases at J, with 9 bases in the middle. From germline, CDR1 is SGHDT and CDR2 YYEEEE. CDR3 in amino acids: CASSLYGATDTQYF. CDR3 DNA: TGTGCCAGCAGCTTGTACGGAGCGACAGATACGCAGTATTTT.

This clonotype was detected many times. V gene TRBV7-9 combines with J gene TRBJ1-4; 7 nucleotides agree with TRBD1. V lost 5 bases and J lost 5; bases outside the gene matches: 8. CDR1 is SEHNR, CDR2 FQNEAQ, per germline (reference sequence). The CDR3 contains 15 residues. The CDR3 DNA reads as TGTGCCAGCAGCCCTAGGGACAGATTAAATGAAAAACTGTTTTTT. It specifies CASSPRDRLNEKLFF.

This clonotype was recorded many times. The chain recombines TRBV19 with TRBJ1-2, with D uncertain. CDR1 and CDR2 (germline): LNHDA, SQIVND (reference sequence). The V and J ends lost 9 bases and 5 bases respectively, with 16 bases between them. CDR3 length: 13 amino acids. The CDR3 reads CASSGASYYGYTF. CDR3 nucleotides: TGTGCCAGCTCGGGAGCGTCATATTATGGCTACACCTTC.

This clonotype is a singleton in its sample. The chain is built from TRBV19 and TRBJ1-1; D may be TRBD1 (6 bases). The CDR3 totals 15 residues. The V end was cut by 6 bases, the J end by 5 bases, with 19 bases between. The germline gives CDR1 LNHDA, CDR2 SQIVND (reference sequence). CDR3 sequence reads: CASSPEQGGETEAFF. CDR3 nucleotide sequence: TGTGCCAGTAGCCCAGAACAGGGCGGTGAGACTGAAGCTTTCTTT. The full variable domain, completed using reference TRBV19 and TRBJ1-1, is DGGITQSPKYLFRKEGQNVTLSCEQNLNHDAMYWYRQDPGQGLRLIYYSQIVNDFQKGDIAEGYSVSREKKESFPLTVTSAQKNPTAFYLCASSPEQGGETEAFFGQGTRLTVV.